Presented here are 5 T cell receptor beta chains from one specimen sequenced in a study of cytomegalovirus exposure and HLA in healthy donors. In the PCR, 60 Vbeta and 13 Jbeta primers were used. Here immunoSEQ multiplex PCR was the method, and the copy in TCRdb shows in-frame clones only, minus some. Of over 150,000 clones in the sample, around 78% are singletons; the top ten hold around 13%. Sequencing input: PBMCs. The receptors originated from a woman aged 50 to 60 in good health and CMV-seropositive.

This clone was detected a few times. V gene TRBV15 combines with J gene TRBJ1-2; 7 bases map to TRBD1. The V gene's germline CDR1 is LNHNV and CDR2 YYDKDF (reference sequence). J lost 7 bases, V lost 0 bases, and 11 bases had no gene match. This CDR3 spans 16 amino acids. CDR3 coding DNA: TGTGCCACCAGCAGAGAGGAAAGGGGGCCGGGTGGTGGCTACACCTTC. Translated: CATSREERGPGGGYTF.

The CDR3 region has the DNA TGTGCCAGCACGCTGTGGCTTTGGGGGGGGCACAATGAGCAGTTCTTC. This sequence encodes CASTLWLWGGHNEQFF. The V call is TRBV28, the J call TRBJ2-1; maybe TRBD2 (7 bases). This CDR3 has 16 amino acids. V was pared by 7 bases and J by 5 bases, with 21 bases between. Looked up from germline, CDR1 is MDHEN and CDR2 is SYDVKM.

The chain joins TRBV7-8 to TRBJ2-7; D ambiguous. The CDR3 covers 14 residues. The germline V gene has CDR1 SGHVS and CDR2 FQNEAQ. V lost 5 bases to trimming and J lost 1 base, with 12 bases between them. The CDR3: CASSPPGYSYEQYF. The CDR3 DNA is TGTGCCAGCAGCCCACCGGGTTATTCCTACGAGCAGTACTTC.

The chain is built from TRBV27 and TRBJ1-2; TRBD1 aligns across 8 bases. Unmatched junction bases numbered 5, after V lost 3 bases and J lost 8 bases. Germline loops: CDR1 MNHEY, CDR2 SMNVEV (reference sequence). This CDR3 is built from 13 residues. This CDR3 reads CASSFGQGDGYTF. The CDR3 coding sequence is TGTGCCAGCAGTTTCGGACAGGGAGACGGCTACACCTTC.

This clone was recorded a few times. The V and J genes are TRBV2 and TRBJ1-1; possibly TRBD1 for D (5 bases). The CDR3 sequence is 14 residues long. Per the germline V gene, CDR1 is SNHLY and CDR2 is FYNNEI. The V end lost 3 bases, the J end lost 8 bases, and 16 bases lay between the germline ends. CDR3 region: CASSDRVVGSEAFF. CDR3 DNA: TGTGCCAGCAGTGACAGGGTGGTGGGGTCCGAAGCTTTCTTT.